Following are 11 T cell receptor beta chains from one sample sequenced in a study of blood T cell repertoires in COVID-19. Sequenced by immunoSEQ multiplex PCR; TCRdb stores in-frame clones only, minus some. The table has fewer than 120,000 clones, 87% seen once. Sequencing used peripheral blood. The receptors derive from a human donor in a cohort sampled during active COVID-19.

The V and J genes are TRBV29-1 and TRBJ1-2; D remains ambiguous. This CDR3 spans 14 amino acids. V was shortened by 5 bases and J by 4 bases, with 17 bases between the two germline ends. Germline V gene lookup returns CDR1 SQVTM and CDR2 ANQGSEA. CDR3 amino acids: CSVHAREGVYGYTF. The CDR3 DNA reads TGCAGCGTTCACGCAAGGGAGGGAGTCTATGGCTACACCTTC. Based on the CDR3 plus reference TRBV29-1 and TRBJ1-2, the full variable domain is SAVISQKPSRDICQRGTSLTIQCQVDSQVTMMFWYRQQPGQSLTLIATANQGSEATYESGFVIDKFPISRPNLTFSTLTVSNMSPEDSSIYLCSVHAREGVYGYTFGSGTRLTVV.

This sequence joins TRBV9 and TRBJ2-3, with a possible D match to TRBD1 (5 bases). The CDR3 totals 14 residues. Trimming removed 0 bases at V and 6 bases at J, with 11 bases between. Germline V gene lookup returns CDR1 SGDLS and CDR2 YYNGEE. The chain's CDR3 is CASSVEGKTDTQYF. CDR3 DNA: TGTGCCAGCAGCGTAGAGGGGAAGACTGATACGCAGTATTTT.

This clone was detected only once. CDR3: CASRGDPGDRYGYTF. The CDR3 DNA follows: TGTGCCAGCAGGGGGGACCCAGGGGACCGCTATGGCTACACCTTC. The V call is TRBV6-4, the J call TRBJ1-2, with TRBD1 as a possible D gene (6 bases). Germline loops: CDR1 MRHNA, CDR2 SNTAGT. The V and J ends lost 6 bases and 4 bases respectively, with 18 bases between them. This CDR3 has 15 residues.

The V gene is TRBV24-1, the J gene TRBJ2-3, with TRBD2 as a possible D gene (5 bases). This CDR3 region has 12 residues. V shed 6 bases and J shed 5 bases, with 8 bases lying between them. Germline CDR1 and CDR2: KGHDR and SFDVKD. This CDR3 reads CATSIEGDTQYF. CDR3 coding DNA: TGTGCCACCAGTATTGAGGGAGATACGCAGTATTTT.

The V gene is TRBV28, the J gene TRBJ2-7; TRBD2 matches at 10 bases. Per germline, CDR1 MDHEN and CDR2 SYDVKM. Trimming removed 2 bases from V and 6 bases from J; junction bases left unmatched: 7. The CDR3 length is 15 residues. This CDR3 reads CASSLGAAGGGEQYF. In nucleotides, the CDR3 is TGTGCCAGCAGTTTAGGGGCAGCGGGAGGGGGCGAGCAGTACTTC.

The gene calls are TRBV4-1 and TRBJ1-1, with D tentatively TRBD1 (5 bases). Trimming removed 4 bases at V and 2 bases at J, with 14 bases between. The CDR3 contains 15 residues. Germline-derived CDR1 and CDR2 are MGHRA and YSYEKL. Written as DNA, the CDR3 is TGCGCCAGCAGCCTGCATGGGGCAGGAAACACTGAAGCTTTCTTT. This translates into CASSLHGAGNTEAFF.

CDR3 loop: CASSEEVALGQPQHF. The CDR3 bases are TGTGCCAGCAGTGAAGAGGTAGCCCTAGGCCAGCCCCAGCATTTT. J is TRBJ1-5 and V is TRBV6-1; D is undetermined. CDR1 is MNHNS and CDR2 is SASEGT in the germline V gene. The CDR3 spans 15 residues. The V gene lost 1 base and the J gene lost 7 bases, with 14 bases spanning the gap.

A few counts support this clone. The V gene is TRBV10-3, the J gene TRBJ1-1; tentative D call: TRBD1 (6 bases). V gave up 5 bases and J gave up 4 bases, with 11 bases separating them. The CDR3 runs 13 residues. Looked up from germline, CDR1 is ENHRY and CDR2 is SYGVKD. The CDR3 is CAISSQGSTEAFF. As DNA, the CDR3 is TGTGCCATCAGTTCTCAGGGGAGCACTGAAGCTTTCTTT.

The chain couples TRBV11-2 to TRBJ2-7; 13 positions agree with TRBD2. Germline assignment: CDR1 SGHAT and CDR2 FQNNGV. The CDR3 has 16 residues. Unmatched junction bases numbered 6, after V lost 3 bases and J lost 4 bases. CDR3 amino acids: CASSFTPGLAGYEQYF. The DNA for the CDR3 is TGTGCCAGCAGCTTTACACCGGGACTAGCGGGGTACGAGCAGTACTTC.

The gene calls are TRBV14 and TRBJ1-1, with D maybe TRBD1 (5 bases). The CDR3 is 13 residues long. Germline values: CDR1 SGHDN, CDR2 FVKESK. V lost 3 bases, J lost 8 bases, and 13 bases lay in between. The CDR3 nucleotides read TGTGCCAGCAGCCAGGTGACCCAGGGAGAAGCTTTCTTT. Its translation is CASSQVTQGEAFF.

The rearrangement links TRBV10-1 to TRBJ2-1, with 8 bases identical to TRBD1. CDR1 and CDR2 from the germline V gene are WNHNN and SYGVQD (reference sequence). V trimming: 4 bases; J trimming: 4 bases; junction bases outside the gene matches: 3. The CDR3 runs 14 residues. The CDR3 coding sequence is TGCGCCAGCAGTGCCGGACAGGGATACAATGAGCAGTTCTTC. This translates into CASSAGQGYNEQFF.